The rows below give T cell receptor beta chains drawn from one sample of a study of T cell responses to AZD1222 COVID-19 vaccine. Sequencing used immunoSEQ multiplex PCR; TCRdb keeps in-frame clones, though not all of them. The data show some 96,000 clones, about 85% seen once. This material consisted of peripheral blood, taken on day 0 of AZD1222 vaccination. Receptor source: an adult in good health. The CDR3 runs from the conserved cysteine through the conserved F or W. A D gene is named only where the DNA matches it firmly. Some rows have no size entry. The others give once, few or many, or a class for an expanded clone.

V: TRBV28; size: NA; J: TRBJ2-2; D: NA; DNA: TGTGCCAGCAGTTTACGGGGGTCCACCGGGGAGCTGTTTTTT; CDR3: CASSLRGSTGELFF
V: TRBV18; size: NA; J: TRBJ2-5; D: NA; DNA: TGTGCCAGCTCACGGGTCCTAAAAGAGACCCAGTACTTC; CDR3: CASSRVLKETQYF
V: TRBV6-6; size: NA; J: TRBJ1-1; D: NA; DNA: TGTGCCAGCAGTTACGGGGGCCGGGGCACTGAAGCTTTCTTT; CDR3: CASSYGGRGTEAFF
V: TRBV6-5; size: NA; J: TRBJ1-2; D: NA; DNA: TGTGCCAGCATAGACCCCCGGGGGGTTGGCTATGGCTACACCTTC; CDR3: CASIDPRGVGYGYTF
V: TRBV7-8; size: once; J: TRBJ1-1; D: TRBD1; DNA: TGTGCCAGCAGCCCGGGACAGGTACCAGCTTTCTTT; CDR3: CASSPGQVPAFF
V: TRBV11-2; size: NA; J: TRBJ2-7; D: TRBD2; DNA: TGTGCCAGCAGCTCATTAGCGGGAAATTACTACTACGAGCAGTACTTC; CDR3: CASSSLAGNYYYEQYF
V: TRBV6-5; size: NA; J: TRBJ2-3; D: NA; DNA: TGTGCCAGCAGTTACGGCAGGATAACTAGCACAGATACGCAGTATTTT; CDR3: CASSYGRITSTDTQYF
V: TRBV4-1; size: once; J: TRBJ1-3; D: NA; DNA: TGCGCCAGCAGCCAAGAGGGTCCAACACGGGGAAACACCATATATTTT; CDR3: CASSQEGPTRGNTIYF
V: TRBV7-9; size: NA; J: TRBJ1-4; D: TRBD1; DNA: TGTGCCAGCAGCTTAGCTCTGGGGACAGGGACGAATGAAAAACTGTTTTTT; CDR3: CASSLALGTGTNEKLFF
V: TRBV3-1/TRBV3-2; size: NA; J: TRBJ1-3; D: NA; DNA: TGTGCCAGCAGCCAAACCAGCTCTGGAAACACCATATATTTT; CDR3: CASSQTSSGNTIYF
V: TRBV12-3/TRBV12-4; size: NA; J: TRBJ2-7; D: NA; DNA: TGTGCCAGCAGTAAAAACAGGGATCGCGAGCAGTACTTC; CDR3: CASSKNRDREQYF
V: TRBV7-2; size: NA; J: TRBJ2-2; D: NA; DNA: TGTGCCAGCAGTGTCACTAGTAGCACCGGGGAGCTGTTTTTT; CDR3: CASSVTSSTGELFF
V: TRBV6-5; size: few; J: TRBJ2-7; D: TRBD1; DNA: TGTGCCAGCAGCCCGAGTGGCAGGGGGCTCTACGAGCAGTACTTC; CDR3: CASSPSGRGLYEQYF
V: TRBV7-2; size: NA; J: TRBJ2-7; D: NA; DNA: TGTGCCAGCAGCTTAGTAGGGGGAGGGGTCGAGCAGTACTTC; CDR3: CASSLVGGGVEQYF
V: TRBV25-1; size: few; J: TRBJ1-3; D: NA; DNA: TGTGCCAGCACCACGGGGCGCACCATATATTTT; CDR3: CASTTGRTIYF
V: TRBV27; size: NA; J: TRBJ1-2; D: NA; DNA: TGTGCCAGCAGTTTATCCTACCCCCTTAACTATGGCTACACCTTC; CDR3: CASSLSYPLNYGYTF
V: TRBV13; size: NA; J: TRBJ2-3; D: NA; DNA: TGTGCCAGCAGCTTAGCGGGAGAGGCAGATACGCAGTATTTT; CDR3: CASSLAGEADTQYF
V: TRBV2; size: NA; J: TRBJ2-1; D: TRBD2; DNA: TGTGCCAGCAGTGAAGGGGGACTAGCGGGAGGTCTTTACAATGAGCAGTTCTTC; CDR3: CASSEGGLAGGLYNEQFF
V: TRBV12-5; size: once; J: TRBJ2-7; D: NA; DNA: TGTGCTAGTGGTTTGGCCCGGTGGGTAGATGGCACCTACGAGCAGTACTTC; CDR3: CASGLARWVDGTYEQYF
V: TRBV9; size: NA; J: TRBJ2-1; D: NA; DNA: TGTGCCAGCAGCGCTACGTCCTACAATGAGCAGTTCTTC; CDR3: CASSATSYNEQFF
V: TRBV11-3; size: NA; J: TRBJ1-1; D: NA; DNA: TGTGCCAGCAGCGAACAGGAGAACACTGAAGCTTTCTTT; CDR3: CASSEQENTEAFF
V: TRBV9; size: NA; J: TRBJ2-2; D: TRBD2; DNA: TGTGCCAGCAGCATAACTGGACTAGCGGGAGGGCCGTTCACCGGGGAGCTGTTTTTT; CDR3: CASSITGLAGGPFTGELFF
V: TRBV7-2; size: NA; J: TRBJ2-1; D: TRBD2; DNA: TGTGCCAGCAGCCCCCTCGGGACTACTTCCTACAATGAGCAGTTCTTC; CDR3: CASSPLGTTSYNEQFF
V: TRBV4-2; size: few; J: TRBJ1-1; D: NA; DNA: TGTGCCAGCAGCCAAGATCGGGCAGGGTCAGGAGTCGGATCTTTCTTT; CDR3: CASSQDRAGSGVGSFF
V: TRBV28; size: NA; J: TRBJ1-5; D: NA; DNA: TGTGCCAGCAGTTGGGGAGAGCCCCAGCATTTT; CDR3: CASSWGEPQHF